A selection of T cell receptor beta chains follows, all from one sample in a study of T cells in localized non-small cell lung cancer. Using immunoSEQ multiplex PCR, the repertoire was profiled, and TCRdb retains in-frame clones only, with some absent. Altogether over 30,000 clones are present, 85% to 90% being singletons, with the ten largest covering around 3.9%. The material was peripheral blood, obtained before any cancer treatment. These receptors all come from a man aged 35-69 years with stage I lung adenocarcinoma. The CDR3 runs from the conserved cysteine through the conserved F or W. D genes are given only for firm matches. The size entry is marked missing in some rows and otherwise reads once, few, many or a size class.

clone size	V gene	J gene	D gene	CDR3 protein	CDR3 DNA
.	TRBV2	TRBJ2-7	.	CANSRGGNAYEQYF	TGTGCCAACTCGAGGGGGGGTAACGCCTACGAGCAGTACTTC
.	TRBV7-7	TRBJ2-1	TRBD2	CASSLDPSGGEQFF	TGTGCTAGCAGCTTAGACCCTAGCGGTGGTGAGCAGTTCTTC
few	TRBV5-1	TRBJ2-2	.	CASSPNRATTGELFF	TGCGCCAGCAGCCCTAACAGAGCAACCACCGGGGAGCTGTTTTTT
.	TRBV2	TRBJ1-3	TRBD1	CASSARDRGILGNTIYF	TGTGCCAGCAGTGCCCGGGACAGGGGAATACTTGGAAACACCATATATTTT
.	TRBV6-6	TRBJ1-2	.	CASRPRGSLGYGYTF	TGTGCCAGCCGCCCACGAGGTTCATTGGGCTATGGCTACACCTTC
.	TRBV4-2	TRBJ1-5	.	CASSQEMIGPNQPQHF	TGTGCCAGCAGCCAAGAAATGATAGGCCCCAATCAGCCCCAGCATTTT
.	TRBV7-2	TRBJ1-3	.	CASSLGQVGNTIYF	TGTGCCAGCAGCTTAGGGCAAGTTGGAAACACCATATATTTT
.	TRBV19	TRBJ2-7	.	CASSIGGFSYEQYF	TGTGCCAGTAGTATAGGAGGATTCTCCTACGAGCAGTACTTC
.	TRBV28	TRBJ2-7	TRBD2	CASSPGGYEQYF	TGTGCCAGCAGTCCGGGGGGATACGAGCAGTACTTC
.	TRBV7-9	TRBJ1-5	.	CASSLARIDNSNQPQHF	TGTGCCAGCAGCTTAGCGAGAATTGACAATAGCAATCAGCCCCAGCATTTT
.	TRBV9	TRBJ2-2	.	CASSPQGSNTGELFF	TGTGCCAGCAGCCCCCAGGGGAGCAACACCGGGGAGCTGTTTTTT
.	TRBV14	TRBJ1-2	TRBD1	CASSQDLGDSLLYGYTF	TGTGCCAGCAGCCAAGATCTGGGGGACAGCCTTCTATATGGCTACACCTTC
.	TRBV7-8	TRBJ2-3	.	CASSPTRTTSTDTQYF	TGTGCCAGCAGCCCCACTCGAACGACTAGCACAGATACGCAGTATTTT
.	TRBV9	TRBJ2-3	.	CASSVYTDTQYF	TGTGCCAGCAGCGTATACACAGATACGCAGTATTTT
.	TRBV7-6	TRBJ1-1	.	CASSLEGTFEAFF	TGTGCCAGCAGCTTGGAAGGGACATTCGAAGCTTTCTTT
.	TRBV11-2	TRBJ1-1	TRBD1	CASTMGTGVGRAFF	TGTGCCAGCACCATGGGGACAGGGGTAGGACGGGCTTTCTTT
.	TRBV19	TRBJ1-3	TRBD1	CASRYRDRGGNTIYF	TGTGCCAGTAGATACAGGGACAGGGGTGGAAACACCATATATTTT
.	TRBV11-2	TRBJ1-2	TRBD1	CASSRAGQGRNGYTF	TGTGCCAGCAGCCGAGCGGGACAGGGAAGGAATGGCTACACCTTC
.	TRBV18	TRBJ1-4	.	CASSNGQPNEKLFF	TGTGCCAGCTCGAACGGACAGCCTAATGAAAAACTGTTTTTT
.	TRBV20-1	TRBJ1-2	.	CSAGGEGYTF	TGCAGTGCGGGCGGGGAGGGCTACACCTTC
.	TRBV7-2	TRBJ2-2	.	CASSPVAGELFF	TGTGCCAGCAGCCCGGTGGCCGGGGAGCTGTTTTTT
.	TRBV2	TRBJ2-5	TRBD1	CASRIDPGTGKETQYF	TGTGCCAGCAGGATAGACCCCGGGACAGGGAAAGAGACCCAGTACTTC
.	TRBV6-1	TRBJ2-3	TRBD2	CASSGLLAASTDTQYF	TGTGCCAGCAGTGGACTACTAGCGGCAAGCACAGATACGCAGTATTTT